These T cell receptor beta chains were read from a single sample in a study of T-cell memory formation after mild COVID-19. MiXCR, run by TCRdb on the 5' RACE reads, gives a single entry per CDR3 protein. This sample carries more than 80,000 distinct CDR3 sequences, around 15% of them seen once, and the ten largest clones take less than 35%. Sequenced material: PBMCs or a T cell subset sorted from them (not recorded which). The receptors derive from an adult woman who had mild COVID-19 (a few samples of this study predate the infection). Cell type and time point are not known. Each CDR3 is given with its conserved first and last residue. A D gene is named only where the DNA matches it firmly. Where a row states a size, it is once, few, many or the class of an expanded clone; other rows omit it.

d_gene: TRBD1; abundance: -; v_gene: TRBV20-1; j_gene: TRBJ2-3; CDR3aa: CSARRQGIMDTQYF; CDR3nt: TGCAGTGCTAGGAGACAGGGGATTATGGATACGCAGTATTTT
d_gene: -; abundance: many; v_gene: TRBV9; j_gene: TRBJ2-2; CDR3aa: CASSVASGRGELFF; CDR3nt: TGTGCCAGCAGCGTAGCTTCGGGGCGCGGGGAGCTGTTTTTT
d_gene: -; abundance: few; v_gene: TRBV2; j_gene: TRBJ1-3; CDR3aa: CASSLKTDTIYF; CDR3nt: TGTGCCAGCAGTCTTAAGACGGATACCATATATTTT
d_gene: -; abundance: few; v_gene: TRBV24-1; j_gene: TRBJ1-1; CDR3aa: CATSGPGEGPTEAFF; CDR3nt: TGTGCCACCAGTGGCCCCGGTGAGGGGCCCACTGAAGCTTTCTTT
d_gene: -; abundance: -; v_gene: TRBV29-1; j_gene: TRBJ2-6; CDR3aa: CSVVSRAGANVLTF; CDR3nt: TGCAGCGTTGTGTCCCGGGCTGGGGCCAACGTCCTGACTTTC
d_gene: -; abundance: -; v_gene: TRBV12-3/TRBV12-4; j_gene: TRBJ2-1; CDR3aa: CASSLRVNEQFF; CDR3nt: TGTGCCAGCAGTTTAAGGGTCAATGAGCAGTTCTTC
d_gene: TRBD1; abundance: -; v_gene: TRBV7-9; j_gene: TRBJ2-7; CDR3aa: CASSQGQGFSEQYF; CDR3nt: TGTGCCAGCAGCCAGGGACAGGGGTTTAGCGAGCAGTACTTC
d_gene: TRBD1; abundance: few; v_gene: TRBV7-9; j_gene: TRBJ1-1; CDR3aa: CASSFGQEGTEAFF; CDR3nt: TGTGCCAGCAGCTTCGGACAGGAGGGCACTGAAGCTTTCTTT
d_gene: -; abundance: -; v_gene: TRBV4-1; j_gene: TRBJ1-2; CDR3aa: CASSQDRAWDGYTF; CDR3nt: TGCGCCAGCAGCCAAGACAGGGCCTGGGATGGCTACACCTTC
d_gene: -; abundance: few; v_gene: TRBV7-9; j_gene: TRBJ2-6; CDR3aa: CASSLAHGHPRSSGANVLTF; CDR3nt: TGTGCCAGCAGCTTAGCGCATGGGCACCCCCGAAGCTCTGGGGCCAACGTCCTGACTTTC
d_gene: TRBD1; abundance: few; v_gene: TRBV4-1; j_gene: TRBJ1-1; CDR3aa: CASSQRQGVGFEAFF; CDR3nt: TGCGCCAGCAGCCAACGACAGGGGGTAGGTTTTGAAGCTTTCTTT
d_gene: -; abundance: few; v_gene: TRBV7-9; j_gene: TRBJ2-7; CDR3aa: CASSHSGGEQYF; CDR3nt: TGTGCCAGCAGCCATAGCGGAGGCGAGCAGTACTTC
d_gene: -; abundance: -; v_gene: TRBV6-5; j_gene: TRBJ2-7; CDR3aa: CASSRGLDTYEQYF; CDR3nt: TGTGCCAGCAGTCGAGGGCTGGACACCTACGAGCAGTACTTC
d_gene: TRBD1; abundance: -; v_gene: TRBV29-1; j_gene: TRBJ2-2; CDR3aa: CSVVTGTTGELFF; CDR3nt: TGCAGCGTCGTGACAGGGACCACCGGGGAGCTGTTTTTT
d_gene: -; abundance: few; v_gene: TRBV20-1; j_gene: TRBJ1-1; CDR3aa: CSARETGTEAFF; CDR3nt: TGCAGTGCTAGAGAGACGGGCACTGAAGCTTTCTTT
d_gene: TRBD1; abundance: few; v_gene: TRBV4-1; j_gene: TRBJ2-7; CDR3aa: CASSQEGTGYYEQYF; CDR3nt: TGCGCCAGCAGCCAAGAAGGGACAGGGTACTACGAGCAGTACTTC
d_gene: TRBD2; abundance: few; v_gene: TRBV29-1; j_gene: TRBJ2-1; CDR3aa: CSGLAGSYNEQFF; CDR3nt: TGCAGCGGACTAGCGGGATCCTACAATGAGCAGTTCTTC
d_gene: TRBD1; abundance: -; v_gene: TRBV7-8; j_gene: TRBJ1-2; CDR3aa: CASSLGRTGGAYGYTF; CDR3nt: TGTGCCAGCAGCTTAGGAAGGACAGGGGGGGCCTATGGCTACACCTTC
d_gene: TRBD2; abundance: many; v_gene: TRBV4-3; j_gene: TRBJ2-1; CDR3aa: CASSQERVSSGSLEQFF; CDR3nt: TGCGCCAGCAGCCAAGAAAGGGTGTCTAGCGGGAGTCTAGAGCAGTTCTTC
d_gene: TRBD1; abundance: few; v_gene: TRBV9; j_gene: TRBJ1-1; CDR3aa: CASSDNRDRGSNTEAFF; CDR3nt: TGTGCCAGCAGCGATAACCGGGACAGGGGGTCTAACACTGAAGCTTTCTTT
d_gene: TRBD1; abundance: -; v_gene: TRBV11-2; j_gene: TRBJ1-4; CDR3aa: CASSLGTGLNEKLFF; CDR3nt: TGTGCCAGCAGCTTAGGGACAGGGCTTAATGAAAAACTGTTTTTT
d_gene: -; abundance: few; v_gene: TRBV7-8; j_gene: TRBJ2-1; CDR3aa: CASSLGTHGEQFF; CDR3nt: TGTGCCAGCAGCTTAGGGACTCATGGTGAGCAGTTCTTC
d_gene: TRBD2; abundance: few; v_gene: TRBV29-1; j_gene: TRBJ2-7; CDR3aa: CSVRTSGRYEQYF; CDR3nt: TGCAGCGTACGGACTAGCGGGAGGTACGAGCAGTACTTC
d_gene: -; abundance: -; v_gene: TRBV20-1; j_gene: TRBJ1-2; CDR3aa: CSARGEAPNYGYTF; CDR3nt: TGCAGTGCTAGAGGGGAGGCCCCGAACTATGGCTACACCTTC
d_gene: -; abundance: few; v_gene: TRBV10-3; j_gene: TRBJ2-2; CDR3aa: CAIRENTGELFF; CDR3nt: TGTGCCATCAGAGAAAACACCGGGGAGCTGTTTTTT
d_gene: TRBD2; abundance: few; v_gene: TRBV20-1; j_gene: TRBJ2-3; CDR3aa: CSARDPGLAGVVGTDTQYF; CDR3nt: TGCAGTGCTAGAGATCCTGGGCTAGCGGGAGTAGTGGGGACAGATACGCAGTATTTT
d_gene: TRBD2; abundance: -; v_gene: TRBV20-1; j_gene: TRBJ2-3; CDR3aa: CSSHSGVDTQYF; CDR3nt: TGCAGTTCACATAGCGGGGTGGATACGCAGTATTTT
d_gene: -; abundance: -; v_gene: TRBV7-9; j_gene: TRBJ2-1; CDR3aa: CASSPTVPSEDEQFF; CDR3nt: TGTGCCAGCAGCCCAACCGTACCTAGCGAGGATGAGCAGTTCTTC
d_gene: -; abundance: -; v_gene: TRBV12-3/TRBV12-4; j_gene: TRBJ2-7; CDR3aa: CASSFYGPSDRSYEQYF; CDR3nt: TGTGCCAGCAGTTTCTACGGGCCCTCCGACAGATCCTACGAGCAGTACTTC
d_gene: -; abundance: many; v_gene: TRBV5-6; j_gene: TRBJ2-2; CDR3aa: CASSLTGTGELFF; CDR3nt: TGTGCCAGCAGCTTGACAGGGACCGGGGAGCTGTTTTTT
d_gene: -; abundance: -; v_gene: TRBV5-5; j_gene: TRBJ2-5; CDR3aa: CASSLLRTDKETQYF; CDR3nt: TGTGCCAGCAGCTTGCTTCGGACAGATAAAGAGACCCAGTACTTC
d_gene: TRBD2; abundance: -; v_gene: TRBV5-1; j_gene: TRBJ2-1; CDR3aa: CASSSSGGANEQFF; CDR3nt: TGCGCCAGCAGCTCGAGCGGGGGGGCCAATGAGCAGTTCTTC
d_gene: -; abundance: few; v_gene: TRBV4-1; j_gene: TRBJ1-2; CDR3aa: CASSPSLGGNYGYTF; CDR3nt: TGCGCCAGCAGCCCCTCCCTTGGGGGTAACTATGGCTACACCTTC
d_gene: -; abundance: -; v_gene: TRBV6-5; j_gene: TRBJ2-1; CDR3aa: CASQAAGQHYNEQFF; CDR3nt: TGTGCCTCCCAAGCGGCAGGACAACATTACAATGAGCAGTTCTTC
d_gene: -; abundance: -; v_gene: TRBV7-6; j_gene: TRBJ1-1; CDR3aa: CASRNPAMNTEAFF; CDR3nt: TGTGCCAGCAGAAACCCGGCCATGAACACTGAAGCTTTCTTT
d_gene: -; abundance: few; v_gene: TRBV27; j_gene: TRBJ1-1; CDR3aa: CASSLESVPIFEAFF; CDR3nt: TGTGCCAGCAGTTTAGAGTCGGTCCCCATCTTTGAAGCTTTCTTT
d_gene: TRBD1; abundance: few; v_gene: TRBV13; j_gene: TRBJ1-6; CDR3aa: CASRTRTGNSPLHF; CDR3nt: TGTGCCAGCAGGACCCGGACAGGGAATTCACCCCTCCACTTT
d_gene: -; abundance: -; v_gene: TRBV6-5; j_gene: TRBJ1-2; CDR3aa: CASSYSGVGYTF; CDR3nt: TGTGCCAGCAGTTACTCAGGGGTTGGCTACACCTTC
d_gene: -; abundance: -; v_gene: TRBV10-3; j_gene: TRBJ2-1; CDR3aa: CAIEEPSSYNEQFF; CDR3nt: TGTGCCATCGAGGAGCCATCCTCCTACAATGAGCAGTTCTTC
d_gene: -; abundance: -; v_gene: TRBV10-2; j_gene: TRBJ2-1; CDR3aa: CASSEEGGPLAEQFF; CDR3nt: TGCGCCAGCAGTGAGGAGGGGGGGCCTCTCGCCGAGCAGTTCTTC
d_gene: TRBD2; abundance: -; v_gene: TRBV15; j_gene: TRBJ2-5; CDR3aa: CATSSRLAGTQETQYF; CDR3nt: TGTGCCACCAGCTCGCGACTAGCGGGGACCCAAGAGACCCAGTACTTC
d_gene: -; abundance: -; v_gene: TRBV2; j_gene: TRBJ2-2; CDR3aa: CASSERRRGSEGTGELFF; CDR3nt: TGTGCCAGCAGTGAACGGCGGCGAGGATCCGAGGGGACCGGGGAGCTGTTTTTT
d_gene: -; abundance: -; v_gene: TRBV5-5; j_gene: TRBJ2-1; CDR3aa: CASTAHLNEQFF; CDR3nt: TGTGCCAGCACGGCTCATTTAAATGAGCAGTTCTTC